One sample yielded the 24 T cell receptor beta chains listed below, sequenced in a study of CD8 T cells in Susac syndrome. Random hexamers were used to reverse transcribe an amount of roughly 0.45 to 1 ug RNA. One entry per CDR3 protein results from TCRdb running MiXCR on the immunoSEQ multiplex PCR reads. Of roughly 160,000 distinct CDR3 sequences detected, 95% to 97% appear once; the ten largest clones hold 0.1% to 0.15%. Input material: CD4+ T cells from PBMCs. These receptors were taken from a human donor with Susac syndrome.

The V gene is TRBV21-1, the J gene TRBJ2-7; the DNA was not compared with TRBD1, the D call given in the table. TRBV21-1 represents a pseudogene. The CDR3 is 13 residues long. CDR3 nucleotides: TGTGCCAGCAGCAACCATCGGGATTACGAGCAGTACGTC. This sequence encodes CASSNHRDYEQYV.

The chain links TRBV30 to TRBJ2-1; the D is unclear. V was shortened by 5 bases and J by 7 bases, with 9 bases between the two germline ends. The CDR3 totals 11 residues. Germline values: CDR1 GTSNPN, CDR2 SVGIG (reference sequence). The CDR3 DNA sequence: TGTGCCTGGGCCTTTAGGAATGAGCAGTTCTTC. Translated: CAWAFRNEQFF.

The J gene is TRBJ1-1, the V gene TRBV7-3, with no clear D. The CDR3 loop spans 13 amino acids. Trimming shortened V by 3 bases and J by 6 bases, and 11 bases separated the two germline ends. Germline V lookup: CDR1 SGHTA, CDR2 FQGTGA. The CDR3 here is CASSLEGSSEAFF. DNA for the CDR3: TGTGCCAGCAGCTTGGAAGGGAGTTCTGAAGCTTTCTTT.

CDR3 protein: CASSSDRGQQPQHF. CDR3 DNA: TGCGCCAGCAGCTCCGACAGGGGACAACAGCCCCAGCATTTT. The chain recombines TRBV4-3 with TRBJ1-5; 8 positions match TRBD1. Germline lookup yields CDR1 LGHNA and CDR2 YSLEER. J lost 7 bases, V lost 5 bases, and 7 bases had no gene match. This CDR3 spans 14 amino acids.

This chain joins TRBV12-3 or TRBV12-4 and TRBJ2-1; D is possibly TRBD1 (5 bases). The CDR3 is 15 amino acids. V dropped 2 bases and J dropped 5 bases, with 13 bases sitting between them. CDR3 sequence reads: CASSLMAGYNNEQFF. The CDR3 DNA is TGTGCCAGCAGTTTAATGGCAGGGTATAACAATGAGCAGTTCTTC.

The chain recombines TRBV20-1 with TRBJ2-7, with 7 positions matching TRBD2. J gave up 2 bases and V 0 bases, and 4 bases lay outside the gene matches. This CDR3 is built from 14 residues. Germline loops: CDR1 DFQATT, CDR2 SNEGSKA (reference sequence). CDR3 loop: CSAREASGPYEQYF. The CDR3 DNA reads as TGCAGTGCTAGAGAGGCTAGCGGTCCCTACGAGCAGTACTTC.

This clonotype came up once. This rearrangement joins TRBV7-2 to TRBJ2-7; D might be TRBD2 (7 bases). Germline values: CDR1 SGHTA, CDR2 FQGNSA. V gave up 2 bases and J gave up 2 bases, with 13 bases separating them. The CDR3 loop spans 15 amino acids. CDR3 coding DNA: TGTGCCAGCAGCTTACGGGGGGCCCAAACCTACGAGCAGTACTTC. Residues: CASSLRGAQTYEQYF.

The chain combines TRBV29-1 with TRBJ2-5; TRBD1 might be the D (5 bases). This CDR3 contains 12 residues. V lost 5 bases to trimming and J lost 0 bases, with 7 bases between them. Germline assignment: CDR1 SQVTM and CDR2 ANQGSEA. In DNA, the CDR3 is TGCAGCGTTAAGACAGACCAAGAGACCCAGTACTTC. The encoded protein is CSVKTDQETQYF.

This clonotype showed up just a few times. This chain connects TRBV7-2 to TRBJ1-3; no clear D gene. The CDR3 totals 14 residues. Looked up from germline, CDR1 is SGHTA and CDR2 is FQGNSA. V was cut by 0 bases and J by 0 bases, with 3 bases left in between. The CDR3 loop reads CASSLANSGNTIYF. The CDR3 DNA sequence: TGTGCCAGCAGCTTAGCCAACTCTGGAAACACCATATATTTT.

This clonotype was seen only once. The CDR3 nucleotides are TGTGCCACCAGCAGAGAGACTCCCGGGAGGGCCCGCTACGAGCAGTACTTC. Its protein is CATSRETPGRARYEQYF. This chain uses TRBV15 with TRBJ2-7, with 8 bases fitting TRBD2. From germline, CDR1 is LNHNV and CDR2 YYDKDF (reference sequence). The CDR3 runs 17 residues. The V and J ends lost 0 bases and 3 bases, in that order; junction bases with no gene match: 10.

Here the CDR3 reads CASSKRAPRLARRETQYF. The CDR3 region has the DNA TGTGCCAGCAGCAAACGGGCGCCCCGACTAGCGAGGAGGGAGACCCAGTACTTC. The rearrangement uses TRBV21-1 and TRBJ2-5; the DNA was not compared with TRBD2, the D call given in the table. TRBV21-1 is assigned pseudogene status. There are 18 residues in the CDR3.

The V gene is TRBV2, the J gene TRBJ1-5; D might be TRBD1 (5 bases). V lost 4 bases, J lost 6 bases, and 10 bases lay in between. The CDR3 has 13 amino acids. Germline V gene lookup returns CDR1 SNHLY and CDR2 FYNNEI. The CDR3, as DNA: TGTGCCAGCAGTGGACAGATCAGTCAGCCCCAGCATTTT. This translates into CASSGQISQPQHF.

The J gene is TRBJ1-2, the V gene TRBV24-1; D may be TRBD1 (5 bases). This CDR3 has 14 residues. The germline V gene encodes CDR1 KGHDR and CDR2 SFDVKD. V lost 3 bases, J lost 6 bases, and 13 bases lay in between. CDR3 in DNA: TGTGCCACCAGTGATCCCGTGAGGGGCCATGGCTACACCTTC. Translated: CATSDPVRGHGYTF.

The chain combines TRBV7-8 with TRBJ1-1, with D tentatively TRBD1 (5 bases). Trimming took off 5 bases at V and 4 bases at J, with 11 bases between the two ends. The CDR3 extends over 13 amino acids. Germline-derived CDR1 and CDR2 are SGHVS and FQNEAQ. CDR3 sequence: CASSLLTGTEAFF. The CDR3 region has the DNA TGTGCCAGCAGCCTACTCACAGGCACTGAAGCTTTCTTT.

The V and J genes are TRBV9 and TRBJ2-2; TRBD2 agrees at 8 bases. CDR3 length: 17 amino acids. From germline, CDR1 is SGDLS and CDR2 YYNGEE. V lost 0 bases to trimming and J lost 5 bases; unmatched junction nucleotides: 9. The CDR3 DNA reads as TGTGCCAGCAGCGTAGAGCCTCGGGGGGGTCGGACCGGGGAGCTGTTTTTT. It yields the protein CASSVEPRGGRTGELFF.

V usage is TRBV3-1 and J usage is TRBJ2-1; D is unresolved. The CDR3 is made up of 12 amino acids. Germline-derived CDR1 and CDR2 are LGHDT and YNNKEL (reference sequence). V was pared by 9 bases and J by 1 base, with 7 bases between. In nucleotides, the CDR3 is TGTGCCAGTAGTGTTTCCTACAATGAGCAGTTCTTC. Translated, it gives CASSVSYNEQFF.

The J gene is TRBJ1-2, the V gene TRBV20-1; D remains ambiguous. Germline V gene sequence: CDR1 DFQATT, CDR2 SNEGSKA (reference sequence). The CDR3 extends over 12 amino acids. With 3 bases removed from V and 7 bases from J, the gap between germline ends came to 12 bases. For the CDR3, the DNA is TGCAGTGCTAGTTACGGCGACCTTGGCTACACCTTC. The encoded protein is CSASYGDLGYTF.

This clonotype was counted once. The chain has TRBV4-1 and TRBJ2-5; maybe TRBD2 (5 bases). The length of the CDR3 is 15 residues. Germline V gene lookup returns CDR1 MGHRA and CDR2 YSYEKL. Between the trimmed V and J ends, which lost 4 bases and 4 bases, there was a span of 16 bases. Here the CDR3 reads CASSLLLSGRETQYF. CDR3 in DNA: TGCGCCAGCAGCCTACTTCTTTCGGGGAGAGAGACCCAGTACTTC.

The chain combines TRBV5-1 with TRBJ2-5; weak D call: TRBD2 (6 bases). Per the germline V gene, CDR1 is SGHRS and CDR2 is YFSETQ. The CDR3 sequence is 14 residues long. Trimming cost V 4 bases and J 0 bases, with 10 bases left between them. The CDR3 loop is CASSLEGYQETQYF. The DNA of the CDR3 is TGCGCCAGCAGCCTGGAGGGCTACCAAGAGACCCAGTACTTC.

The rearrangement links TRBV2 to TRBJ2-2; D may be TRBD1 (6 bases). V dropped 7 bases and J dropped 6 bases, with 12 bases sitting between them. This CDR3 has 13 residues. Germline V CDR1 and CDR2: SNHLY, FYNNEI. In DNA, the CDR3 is TGTGCCAGCACCAGGACAGCAGCCGGGGAGCTGTTTTTT. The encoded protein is CASTRTAAGELFF.

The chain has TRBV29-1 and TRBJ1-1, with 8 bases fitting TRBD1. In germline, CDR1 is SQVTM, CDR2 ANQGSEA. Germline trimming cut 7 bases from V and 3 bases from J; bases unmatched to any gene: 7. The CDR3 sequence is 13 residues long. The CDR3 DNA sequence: TGCAGCGCCAGGACAGGGAGGGACACTGAAGCTTTCTTT. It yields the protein CSARTGRDTEAFF.

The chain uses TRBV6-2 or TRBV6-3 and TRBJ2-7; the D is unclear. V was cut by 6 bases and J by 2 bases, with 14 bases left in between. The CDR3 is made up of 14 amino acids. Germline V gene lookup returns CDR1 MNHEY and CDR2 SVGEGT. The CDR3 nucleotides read TGTGCCAGCAGGAGCCGGGCCGCCGCCTACGAGCAGTACTTC. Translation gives CASRSRAAAYEQYF.

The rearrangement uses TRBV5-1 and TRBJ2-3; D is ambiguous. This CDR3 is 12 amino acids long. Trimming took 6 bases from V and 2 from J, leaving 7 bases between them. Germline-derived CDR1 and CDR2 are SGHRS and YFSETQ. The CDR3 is CASTLNTDTQYF. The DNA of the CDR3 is TGCGCCAGCACCCTAAACACAGATACGCAGTATTTT.

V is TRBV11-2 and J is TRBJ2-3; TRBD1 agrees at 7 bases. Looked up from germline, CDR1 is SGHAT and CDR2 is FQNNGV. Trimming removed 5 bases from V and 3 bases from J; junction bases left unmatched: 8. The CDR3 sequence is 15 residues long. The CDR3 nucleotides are TGTGCCAGCAGCCCACAGGGGAGTAAGACAGATACGCAGTATTTT. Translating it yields CASSPQGSKTDTQYF.